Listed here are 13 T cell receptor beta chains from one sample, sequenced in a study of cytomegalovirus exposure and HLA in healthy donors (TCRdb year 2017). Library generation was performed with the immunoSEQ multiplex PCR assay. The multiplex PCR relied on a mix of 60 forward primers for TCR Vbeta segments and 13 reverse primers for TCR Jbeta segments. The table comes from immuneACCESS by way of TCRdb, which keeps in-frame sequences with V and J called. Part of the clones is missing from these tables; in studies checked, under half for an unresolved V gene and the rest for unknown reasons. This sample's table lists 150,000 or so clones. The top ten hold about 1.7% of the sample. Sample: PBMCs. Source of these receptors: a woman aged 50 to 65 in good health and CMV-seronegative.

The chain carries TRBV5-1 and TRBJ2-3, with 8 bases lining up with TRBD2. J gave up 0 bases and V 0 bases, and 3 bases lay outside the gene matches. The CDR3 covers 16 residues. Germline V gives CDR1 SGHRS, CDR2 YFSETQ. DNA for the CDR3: TGCGCCAGCAGCTTGGAGCGGGGGCCTAGCACAGATACGCAGTATTTT. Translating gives CASSLERGPSTDTQYF.

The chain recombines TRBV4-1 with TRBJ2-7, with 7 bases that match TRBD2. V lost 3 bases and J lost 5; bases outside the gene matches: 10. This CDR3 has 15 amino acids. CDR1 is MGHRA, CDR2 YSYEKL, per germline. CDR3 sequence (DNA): TGCGCCAGCAGCCAGGTACCGCTAGCGGCCAACGAGCAGTACTTC. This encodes CASSQVPLAANEQYF.

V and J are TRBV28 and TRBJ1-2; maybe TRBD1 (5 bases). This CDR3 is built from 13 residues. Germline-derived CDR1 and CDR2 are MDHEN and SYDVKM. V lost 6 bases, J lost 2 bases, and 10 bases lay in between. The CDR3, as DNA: TGTGCCAGCAGGCCCACAGGAAACTATGGCTACACCTTC. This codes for CASRPTGNYGYTF.

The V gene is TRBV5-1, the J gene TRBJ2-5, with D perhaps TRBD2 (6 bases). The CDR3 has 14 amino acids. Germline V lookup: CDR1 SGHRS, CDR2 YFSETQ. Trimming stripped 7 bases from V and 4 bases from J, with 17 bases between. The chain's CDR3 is CASRESLGGETQYF. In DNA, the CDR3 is TGCGCCAGCCGAGAATCTCTGGGGGGAGAGACCCAGTACTTC.

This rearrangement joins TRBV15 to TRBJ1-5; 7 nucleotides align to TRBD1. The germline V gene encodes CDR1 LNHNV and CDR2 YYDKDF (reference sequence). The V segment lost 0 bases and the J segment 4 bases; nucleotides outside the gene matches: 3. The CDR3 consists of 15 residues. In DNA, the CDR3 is TGTGCCACCAGCAGAGAAGGGGGCCTAAATCAGCCCCAGCATTTT. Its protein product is CATSREGGLNQPQHF.

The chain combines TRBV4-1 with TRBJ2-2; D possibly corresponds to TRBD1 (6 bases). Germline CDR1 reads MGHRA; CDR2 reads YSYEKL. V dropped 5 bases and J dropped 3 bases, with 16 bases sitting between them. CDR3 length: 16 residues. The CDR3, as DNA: TGCGCCAGCAGCTGGGGGCCTTCGGCCCACACCGGGGAGCTGTTTTTT. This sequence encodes CASSWGPSAHTGELFF.

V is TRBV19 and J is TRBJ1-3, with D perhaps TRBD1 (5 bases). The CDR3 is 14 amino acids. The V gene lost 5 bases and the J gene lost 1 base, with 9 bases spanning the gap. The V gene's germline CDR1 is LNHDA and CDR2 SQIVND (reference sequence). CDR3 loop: CASSPRVSGNTIYF. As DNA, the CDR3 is TGTGCCAGTAGTCCCAGGGTTTCTGGAAACACCATATATTTT.

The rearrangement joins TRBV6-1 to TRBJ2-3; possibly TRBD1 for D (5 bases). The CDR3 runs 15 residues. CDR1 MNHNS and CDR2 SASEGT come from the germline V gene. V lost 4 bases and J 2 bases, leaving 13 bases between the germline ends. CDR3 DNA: TGTGCCAGCAGTGTAGTCAGGGCACCCACAGATACGCAGTATTTT. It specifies CASSVVRAPTDTQYF.

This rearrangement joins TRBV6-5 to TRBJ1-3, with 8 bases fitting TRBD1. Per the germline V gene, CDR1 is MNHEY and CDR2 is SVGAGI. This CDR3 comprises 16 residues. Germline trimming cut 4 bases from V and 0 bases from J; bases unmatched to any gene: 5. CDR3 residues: CASSFRQGSSGNTIYF. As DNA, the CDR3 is TGTGCCAGCAGTTTCCGACAGGGGAGCTCTGGAAACACCATATATTTT.

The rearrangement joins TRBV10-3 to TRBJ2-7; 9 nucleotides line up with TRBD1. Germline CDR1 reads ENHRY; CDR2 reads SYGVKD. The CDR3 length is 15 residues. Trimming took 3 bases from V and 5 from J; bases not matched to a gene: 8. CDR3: CAISDYLRQGDEQYF. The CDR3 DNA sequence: TGTGCCATCAGTGATTATCTGAGACAGGGGGACGAGCAGTACTTC.

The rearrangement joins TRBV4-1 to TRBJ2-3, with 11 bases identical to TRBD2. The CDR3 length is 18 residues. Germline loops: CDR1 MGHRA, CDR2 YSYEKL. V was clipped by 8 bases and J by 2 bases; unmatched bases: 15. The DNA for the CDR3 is TGCGCCAGCGGCACCTCACAAGCTAGCGGGAGGTCCACAGATACGCAGTATTTT. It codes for CASGTSQASGRSTDTQYF.

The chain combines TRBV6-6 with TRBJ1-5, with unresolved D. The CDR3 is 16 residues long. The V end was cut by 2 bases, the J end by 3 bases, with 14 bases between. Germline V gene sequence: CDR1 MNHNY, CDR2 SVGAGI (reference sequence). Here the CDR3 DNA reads TGTGCCAGCAGTTACGACTCGGGGTTGGCCAATCAGCCCCAGCATTTT. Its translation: CASSYDSGLANQPQHF.

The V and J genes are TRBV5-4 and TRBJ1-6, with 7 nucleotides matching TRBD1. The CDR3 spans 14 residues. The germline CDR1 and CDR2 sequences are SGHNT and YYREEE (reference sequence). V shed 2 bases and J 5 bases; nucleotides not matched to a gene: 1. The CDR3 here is CASSLDRDNSPLHF. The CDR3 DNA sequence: TGTGCCAGCAGCTTAGACAGGGATAATTCACCCCTCCACTTT.